Presented here are 22 T cell receptor beta chains from one specimen sequenced in a study of blood T cell repertoires in COVID-19. Only in-frame clones appear in the TCRdb table, and some are missing; sequencing was by immunoSEQ multiplex PCR. The table shows about 170,000 clones, with 70% to 85% occurring only once. Sequencing was performed on PBMCs or T cells enriched from blood (not recorded which). Source of these receptors: a man in his forties or fifties who had recovered from COVID-19.

The V gene is TRBV30, the J gene TRBJ2-1; 8 bases fit TRBD2. The CDR3 spans 15 residues. The V and J ends lost 1 base and 7 bases, in that order; junction bases with no gene match: 9. Germline assignment: CDR1 GTSNPN and CDR2 SVGIG (reference sequence). CDR3 sequence: CAWSGSGAGLNEQFF. In nucleotides, the CDR3 is TGTGCCTGGAGTGGTAGCGGGGCCGGTTTAAATGAGCAGTTCTTC.

This chain uses TRBV5-1 with TRBJ2-7; 7 bases are shared with TRBD2. The germline gives CDR1 SGHRS, CDR2 YFSETQ. This CDR3 comprises 14 residues. V was pared by 1 base and J by 0 bases, with 1 base of the junction left unmatched. The CDR3 DNA reads TGCGCCAGCAGCTTGAGCGGGAACTCCTACGAGCAGTACTTC. It is translated as CASSLSGNSYEQYF.

The CDR3 is CASSLQTLSYEQYF. DNA of the CDR3: TGTGCCAGCAGCCTCCAGACACTTTCCTACGAGCAGTACTTC. This chain uses TRBV7-8 with TRBJ2-7, with D hard to call. Germline CDR1 is SGHVS and CDR2 is FQNEAQ. The CDR3 sequence is 14 residues long. V shed 5 bases and J shed 1 base, with 12 bases lying between them.

The CDR3 coding sequence is TGTGCCATCAGTCCGGGACTAGCGGGGGGGCAGATAAACAATGAGCAGTTCTTC. Translated, it gives CAISPGLAGGQINNEQFF. The rearrangement links TRBV10-3 to TRBJ2-1, with 16 bases matching TRBD2. Trimming took 5 bases from V and 5 from J; bases not matched to a gene: 9. CDR3 length equals 18 residues. Germline CDR1 ENHRY, CDR2 SYGVKD.

The rearrangement joins TRBV7-8 to TRBJ1-1; no reliable D call. Per the germline V gene, CDR1 is SGHVS and CDR2 is FQNEAQ. This CDR3 spans 13 amino acids. Trimming left V 4 bases short and J 4 bases short, with 10 bases between. This chain's CDR3 is CASSSPPGTEAFF. DNA of the CDR3: TGTGCCAGCAGCTCCCCGCCGGGCACTGAAGCTTTCTTT.

The chain combines TRBV9 with TRBJ2-2; the match to TRBD2 covers 7 bases. CDR1 is SGDLS and CDR2 is YYNGEE in the germline V gene. CDR3 length: 16 residues. V dropped 5 bases and J dropped 2; count of bases not matched to a gene: 9. CDR3 bases: TGTGCCAGCAGAGCGGGACTTAATGACAACACCGGGGAGCTGTTTTTT. Translated, it gives CASRAGLNDNTGELFF. Looking up the rest from reference TRBV9 and TRBJ2-2 gives the full variable domain: DSGVTQTPKHLITATGQRVTLRCSPRSGDLSVYWYQQSLDQGLQFLIQYYNGEERAKGNILERFSAQQFPDLHSELNLSSLELGDSALYFCASRAGLNDNTGELFFGEGSRLTVL.

This clone appeared a few times. The V call is TRBV27, the J call TRBJ1-3; D is unclear. Germline values: CDR1 MNHEY, CDR2 SMNVEV (reference sequence). The V and J ends lost 7 bases and 0 bases respectively, with 13 bases between them. CDR3 size: 15 residues. The CDR3 bases are TGTGCCAGCATGCCCTTATCCAGCTCTGGAAACACCATATATTTT. Its translation: CASMPLSSSGNTIYF.

The V and J genes are TRBV25-1 and TRBJ1-4, with D unclear. The V gene's germline CDR1 is MGHDK and CDR2 SYGVNS. The CDR3 is 16 residues long. The V and J ends lost 0 bases and 7 bases respectively, with 15 bases between them. The CDR3 region is CASSEYLTVEVEKLFF. CDR3 DNA sequence: TGTGCCAGCAGTGAATATTTGACGGTTGAGGTTGAAAAACTGTTTTTT.

As to this clone: Other DNA sequences in the same sample also yield this CDR3. The chain has TRBV5-4 and TRBJ1-2, with 8 bases that match TRBD1. After removal of 4 bases from V and 2 bases from J, the junction contained 1 base not matched to a gene. This CDR3 has 13 residues. Germline CDR1 reads SGHNT; CDR2 reads YYREEE (reference sequence). CDR3 sequence (DNA): TGTGCCAGCAGCAGGACAGGGAACTATGGCTACACCTTC. It codes for CASSRTGNYGYTF.

This sequence joins TRBV6-5 and TRBJ2-7; possibly TRBD1 for D (6 bases). The germline V and J ends were trimmed by 5 bases and 3 bases, with 11 bases remaining between them. In germline, CDR1 is MNHEY, CDR2 SVGAGI. The CDR3 sequence is 13 residues long. Here the CDR3 reads CASSRDTLYEQYF. DNA for the CDR3: TGTGCCAGCAGTAGGGACACCCTCTACGAGCAGTACTTC.

The rearrangement links TRBV7-9 to TRBJ1-5; 7 bases align to TRBD1. Germline V gene data show CDR1 as SEHNR and CDR2 as FQNEAQ (reference sequence). This CDR3 region has 15 residues. V shed 1 base and J 2 bases; nucleotides not matched to a gene: 2. The CDR3 bases are TGTGCCAGCAGCTTAGGCACAGGGGGCAATCAGCCCCAGCATTTT. This gives the protein CASSLGTGGNQPQHF.

The chain carries TRBV6-5 and TRBJ2-1, with a weak D call TRBD2 (5 bases). The CDR3 has 13 residues. Per the germline V gene, CDR1 is MNHEY and CDR2 is SVGAGI. Trimming stripped 6 bases from V and 6 bases from J, with 12 bases between. The chain's CDR3 is CASSGVNGNEQFF. The CDR3 bases are TGTGCCAGCAGCGGGGTCAATGGCAATGAGCAGTTCTTC.

This clone was seen more than once but under ten times. The chain recombines TRBV16 with TRBJ2-2; D remains ambiguous. Looked up from germline, CDR1 is KGHSY and CDR2 is FQNENV. Trimming cost V 7 bases and J 7 bases, with 13 bases left between them. The CDR3 runs to 13 residues. CDR3 loop: CASTAAASGELFF. In nucleotides, the CDR3 is TGTGCCAGCACTGCCGCCGCTAGCGGGGAGCTGTTTTTT.

In its sample, this clone was seen a few times. The chain couples TRBV23-1 to TRBJ2-7; 11 nucleotides line up with TRBD1. TRBV23-1 is an open reading frame, and its role is uncertain. The V gene end was trimmed by 2 bases and the J gene end by 1 base; junction bases not matched to a gene: 7. The CDR3 runs 17 residues. CDR3 sequence (DNA): TGCGCCAGCAGTCAAAAATGGGACAGGGGGTATTCCTACGAGCAGTACTTC. Encoded protein: CASSQKWDRGYSYEQYF.

J is TRBJ2-7 and V is TRBV30, with D perhaps matching TRBD1 (5 bases). The CDR3 consists of 15 residues. Germline V gene data show CDR1 as GTSNPN and CDR2 as SVGIG (reference sequence). Trimming pared 3 bases from V and 5 bases from J, leaving 20 bases between. For the CDR3, the DNA is TGTGCCTGGAGCCAACCCTGGACACCCTGGGACGAGCAGTACTTC. Amino acid sequence: CAWSQPWTPWDEQYF.

A single count supports this clone. The chain combines TRBV6-1 with TRBJ2-7; tentative D call: TRBD2 (6 bases). V lost 0 bases to trimming and J lost 3 bases, with 12 bases between them. CDR1 MNHNS and CDR2 SASEGT come from the germline V gene. The CDR3 runs 15 residues. In DNA form, the CDR3 reads TGTGCCAGCAGTGAAGCGCCGGAGGGCTACTACGAGCAGTACTTC. It specifies CASSEAPEGYYEQYF.

This clone has just one count. The CDR3 spells CASSEQATTEAFF. The CDR3 nucleotides are TGCGCCAGCAGTGAGCAGGCCACAACTGAAGCTTTCTTT. The V call is TRBV10-2, the J call TRBJ1-1, with no clear D. Between the trimmed V and J ends, which lost 2 bases and 5 bases, there was a span of 9 bases. The V gene's germline CDR1 is WSHSY and CDR2 SAAADI. There are 13 residues in the CDR3.

This chain connects TRBV6-5 to TRBJ1-5, with D perhaps TRBD1 (6 bases). From germline, CDR1 is MNHEY and CDR2 SVGAGI. Deletions cut 4 bases from V and 4 bases from J, with 11 bases between. The CDR3 covers 14 residues. The CDR3 nucleotides read TGTGCCAGCAGTTTACAGGGTTGGAATCAGCCCCAGCATTTT. Its protein product is CASSLQGWNQPQHF.

The J gene is TRBJ1-5, the V gene TRBV12-5, with no clear D. The CDR3 sequence is 12 residues long. Germline V CDR1 and CDR2: LGHNT, FRNRAP. With 10 bases removed from V and 2 bases from J, the gap between germline ends came to 9 bases. The CDR3 bases are TGTGCTATTGGACTGGGCAATCAGCCCCAGCATTTT. Encoded protein: CAIGLGNQPQHF.

This chain links TRBV2 with TRBJ1-6, with TRBD1 matching over 8 bases. Trimming cost V 4 bases and J 10 bases; bases outside gene matches: 12. CDR3 length: 16 residues. Germline V gene lookup returns CDR1 SNHLY and CDR2 FYNNEI. The chain's CDR3 is CASSGPLPGGLSPLHF. CDR3 bases: TGTGCCAGCAGTGGGCCCTTGCCAGGGGGCTTATCACCCCTCCACTTT.

This chain joins TRBV6-1 and TRBJ2-7; unclear D gene. The germline V gene has CDR1 MNHNS and CDR2 SASEGT. Trimming stripped 1 base from V and 2 bases from J, with 12 bases between. This CDR3 has 15 amino acids. Here the CDR3 reads CASSEGLKPTYEQYF. The CDR3 nucleotides read TGTGCCAGCAGTGAAGGACTCAAACCCACCTACGAGCAGTACTTC.

This clone was recorded only once. V is TRBV27 and J is TRBJ2-2, with TRBD1 as a possible D gene (6 bases). Germline CDR1 and CDR2: MNHEY and SMNVEV (reference sequence). This CDR3 is 15 amino acids long. Trimming took 5 bases from V and 6 from J, leaving 16 bases between them. This chain's CDR3 is CASSRSTGSAGELFF. As DNA, the CDR3 is TGTGCCAGCAGTCGCTCTACAGGGTCCGCCGGGGAGCTGTTTTTT.